Sequencing of this TCR beta chain was carried out in a study of patients and donors after allogeneic stem cell transplantation. This clonotype was seen ten or more times. Each CDR3 protein is one row after TCRdb ran MiXCR on the RT-PCR reads. The sample lists roughly 940,000 distinct CDR3 sequences; approximately 18% were seen once. Sequences were obtained from blood, either unsorted or a sorted T cell fraction (not recorded which). This clonotype was sampled from a human donor who was either an allogeneic HSCT recipient or a stem cell or donor lymphocyte infusion donor (not recorded which). It is not recorded whose cells these are; they may come from a transplant donor.

The CDR3 is CASSLGDRTTYEQYF. The CDR3 bases are TGTGCCAGCAGTTTAGGGGACAGGACCACCTACGAGCAGTACTTC. The J gene is TRBJ2-7, the V gene TRBV12-3 or TRBV12-4; TRBD1 aligns across 8 bases. Trimming cost V 1 base and J 2 bases; bases outside gene matches: 4. The CDR3 spans 15 residues.